The entry that follows covers one T cell receptor beta chain sequence. Its matching antigen is unknown. The CDR3 covers 14 residues. Germline CDR1 SEHNR, CDR2 FQNEAQ (reference sequence). With V trimmed by 3 bases and J by 9 bases, 1 base remained unmatched. Assay used: immunoSEQ multiplex PCR; TCRdb lists only in-frame clones, some missing. In the table there are 200,000 to 300,000 clones, just over 90% of which are singletons. The data stem from a study of T cell responses to AZD1222 COVID-19 vaccine. Study-level results: No day 14 peak samples; only post-peak repertoires were characterized. Only a handful of AZD1222 recipients, six or seven in all, had baseline seropositivity.

This specimen was peripheral blood, taken on day 0 of AZD1222 vaccination. This clonotype originated in an adult in good health. The chain couples TRBV7-9 to TRBJ1-6; 11 positions agree with TRBD1. Here the CDR3 DNA reads TGTGCCAGCAGCTTGGACAGGGGGCTTTCACCCCTCCACTTT. Its protein is CASSLDRGLSPLHF.